This T cell receptor beta chain was obtained from a study of T cells in localized non-small cell lung cancer (TCRdb year 2020). About the full investigation: Comparing tumors with uninvolved tumor-adjacent lungs, the study looked at the T cell repertoires of approximately 250 patients with early-stage NSCLC. The cohort was made up of hundreds of treatment-naive NSCLC patients whose localized lung tumors had been resected. A mean age of approximately 66 years was recorded for the NSCLC patients, of whom more than 120 were male and 100 to 110 were female.

Overall study results and their limits: Because multi-region tumor sequencing was not done, intratumor heterogeneity could not be ruled out. Higher T cell density in blood was associated with longer overall survival, whereas higher clonality in adjacent lung was associated with shorter survival. Since the design was exploratory, TCR variables were selected using unadjusted p-values with no false-discovery rate correction. Of the top 100 tumor clones, a median of 57 were detected in paired uninvolved adjacent lung; under 35 were also among that lung's top 100. Uninvolved tumor-adjacent lung showed the highest T cell clonality, higher than tumor, which suggests more focused antigenic responses in the adjacent lung.

This clone was found a few times. No antigen is known for it. No base quality values were provided; no much bigger clone lies one nucleotide off. At the junction V is shortened by 3 bases and J by 4 bases; bases outside the gene matches: 8. Reading the germline V gene gives CDR1 SGHVS and CDR2 FNYEAQ. Measured from the cysteine to the phenylalanine, the CDR3 is 16 residues long. This entry keeps only the CDR3 DNA: 48 bases, framed from base 1. At diagnosis, peripheral blood, uninvolved tumor-adjacent lung and tumor were collected and were preserved as a mix of fresh-frozen and FFPE material. For TCR repertoire profiling, the blood samples were analyzed as peripheral blood mononuclear cells. The immunoSEQ Assay was used to sequence TCR beta CDR3 regions from DNA. Per the source publication's procedure: T cell density was computed as TCR beta template counts normalized to usable DNA estimated by amplifying housekeeping genes. Richness was estimated with the preseqR package, extrapolating to 400,000 templates for PBMC samples and 120,000 templates for tissue samples. Clonality was defined as one minus Pielou's evenness. Tissue-enriched TCRs were identified by differential abundance testing using productive amino-acid clonotypes, minimum total count 5 and alpha 0.1. The Jaccard Index and the Morisita Overlap Index were used to measure repertoire overlap between compartments. GLIPH grouped TCR beta CDR3s together with public tetramer-defined viral CDR3s, and a viral motif had to include at least three viral sequences and also show V-gene enrichment. TCRdb carries this immuneACCESS record with in-frame sequences only. Its versions omit some clonotypes, under half of them owing to an unresolved V gene in the studies checked, with the rest unexplained. V and J calls and clone size are those listed in that table; D and trimming were worked out from the DNA. The sample profile shows fewer than 20,000 clones; approximately 80% of them were found once. The ten largest clones take up about 29% of the sample.

The rearranged chain carries TRBV7-6 and TRBJ2-5; 10 bases in the middle match TRBD2. The clonotype was recovered from a male donor at least 60 years old with stage I lung adenocarcinoma. The starting material was peripheral blood, obtained before any cancer treatment. The nucleotide sequence reads TGTGCCAGCAGCTTTAGCGGGGGGCGGTTTGGAGAGACCCAGTACTTC. This gives the protein CASSFSGGRFGETQYF.